A single sample is the source of the 3 T cell receptor beta chains below, sequenced in a study of blood T cell repertoires in COVID-19. The repertoire was sequenced with immunoSEQ multiplex PCR; TCRdb's copy has only in-frame clones and lacks some. There are approximately 140,000 clones in the sample; roughly 86% occur only once, and around 8.4% lies in the top ten. Sequenced input: peripheral blood. All receptors come from a woman aged 55-75 years with acute or convalescent COVID-19.

This chain connects TRBV6-1 to TRBJ2-7; 9 bases fit TRBD1. There are 15 residues in the CDR3. The germline V gene encodes CDR1 MNHNS and CDR2 SASEGT. J lost 2 bases, V lost 3 bases, and 5 bases had no gene match. The chain's CDR3 is CASSEDRGRPYEQYF. The CDR3 region has the DNA TGTGCCAGCAGTGAGGACAGGGGCAGGCCCTACGAGCAGTACTTC.

The J gene is TRBJ2-3, the V gene TRBV7-9; D not certain. CDR1 and CDR2 (germline): SEHNR, FQNEAQ (reference sequence). CDR3 length: 12 amino acids. V shed 2 bases and J shed 6 bases, with 6 bases lying between them. CDR3 region: CASSLRSDTQYF. CDR3 nucleotides: TGTGCCAGCAGCTTACGGTCGGATACGCAGTATTTT.

The chain has TRBV6-1 and TRBJ1-2; the match to TRBD1 covers 9 bases. From germline, CDR1 is MNHNS and CDR2 SASEGT. Trimming cost V 4 bases and J 5 bases; bases outside gene matches: 11. The CDR3 contains 16 residues. For the CDR3, the DNA is TGTGCCAGCAGTGCCCAGGGGACAGGGCTTATTTATGGCTACACCTTC. This sequence encodes CASSAQGTGLIYGYTF.